A single sample is the source of the 2 T cell receptor beta chains below, sequenced in a study of blood T cells in healthy people across ages. It was with a sample-barcoded 5' primer and a J-beta primer mix that a second PCR of about 7 to 12 cycles was run. TCRdb used MiXCR to reprocess the 5' RACE reads, holding one entry per CDR3 protein. This table has hundreds of thousands of distinct CDR3 sequences, roughly 50% appearing once. Input material: blood. These TCRs come from a man in his forties or fifties in good health.

The rearrangement joins TRBV28 to TRBJ2-7; weak D call: TRBD1 (6 bases). The CDR3 is made up of 14 amino acids. Trimming pared 7 bases from V and 6 bases from J, leaving 19 bases between. The V gene's germline CDR1 is MDHEN and CDR2 SYDVKM. The CDR3 sequence is CASTLGQFGREQYF. DNA for the CDR3: TGTGCCAGCACCCTCGGACAGTTCGGCCGCGAGCAGTACTTC.

This sequence joins TRBV6-1 and TRBJ1-4; D is ambiguous. The V and J ends lost 2 bases and 8 bases respectively, with 15 bases between them. The CDR3 length is 15 residues. Germline CDR1 is MNHNS and CDR2 is SASEGT. CDR3 region: CASSERGIRAEKLFF. The CDR3 region has the DNA TGTGCCAGCAGTGAACGAGGCATCCGGGCAGAAAAACTGTTTTTT.